This TCR beta chain was sequenced during a study of cytomegalovirus exposure and HLA in healthy donors. The CDR3 has 13 residues. V was pared by 8 bases and J by 6 bases, with 8 bases of the junction left unmatched. Germline CDR1 reads ENHRY; CDR2 reads SYGVKD. In the PCR, 60 Vbeta and 13 Jbeta primers were used. Method: immunoSEQ multiplex PCR; TCRdb's copy keeps in-frame clones and lacks some. This sample has around 130,000 clones, with 65% to 85% found just once. The clonotype originates from a boy aged 5-17 years in good health and CMV-seronegative. The sample comprised PBMCs. The chain employs TRBV10-3 and TRBJ2-7; 9 bases match TRBD1. Written as DNA, the CDR3 is TGTGCCATCGCCGGGACAGGGAAGGCCGAGCAGTACTTC. Its translation: CAIAGTGKAEQYF.